The present TCR beta chain was sequenced within a study of Graves' ophthalmopathy and Graves' hyperthyroidism. The table lists this clonotype with many counts. Scientists amplified the TCR beta CDR3 regions from RNA transcripts. Amplification began with first-round RT-PCR using HTBI primers, then second-round multiplex PCR was performed. TCRdb recomputed calls from the multiplex PCR reads with MiXCR, one row per CDR3 protein. Altogether roughly 420,000 distinct CDR3 sequences are present, around 20% being singletons, with the ten largest covering roughly 3.2%. Germline loops: CDR1 GTSNPN, CDR2 SVGIG (reference sequence). The V gene lost 1 base and the J gene lost 8 bases, with 14 bases spanning the gap. The CDR3 sequence is 13 residues long. Being free of ophthalmopathy for 18 months of follow-up defined stable hyperthyroidism.

The TCR sequence derives from a young woman with stable Graves' hyperthyroidism. Sequenced sample: peripheral blood. The chain is built from TRBV30 and TRBJ1-2; D is possibly TRBD1 (6 bases). CDR3 DNA: TGTGCCTGGAGTGCTGGGGGGCCGGGAGGCTACACCTTC. Translated, it gives CAWSAGGPGGYTF.